The rows below give T cell receptor beta chains drawn from one sample of a study of cytomegalovirus exposure and HLA in healthy donors. Profiled with immunoSEQ multiplex PCR; TCRdb holds only in-frame clones, not every one. The data contain approximately 180,000 clones, roughly 68% of them singletons. Sequencing input: PBMCs. Receptor source: a woman aged 25 to 39 in good health and CMV-seronegative. The CDR3 runs from the conserved cysteine through the conserved F or W. The order of the fields is D gene, J gene, V gene, clone size, CDR3 DNA, CDR3 protein. The D gene is left open where the match is weak. Rows give clone size only sometimes, using once, few, many, or a class for an expanded clone.

TRBD1 TRBJ1-2 TRBV5-4 NA TGTGCCAGCAGTTTCGGACAGGGGAGGAGTAACTATGGCTACACCTTC CASSFGQGRSNYGYTF
NA TRBJ2-5 TRBV6-5 NA TGTGCCAGCAGTTTCCAAGAGGCCCAGTACTTC CASSFQEAQYF
NA TRBJ1-2 TRBV18 few TGTGCCAGCTCACCAAGTCAAACGGACAGTTTCGGCTACACCTTC CASSPSQTDSFGYTF
NA TRBJ1-2 TRBV2 few TGTGCCAGCAGTGACAGGGTGATCTATGGCTACACCTTC CASSDRVIYGYTF
NA TRBJ2-6 TRBV7-2 NA TGTGCCAGCAGCTTATCGTTAGCGACCTCTGGGGCCAACGTCCTGACTTTC CASSLSLATSGANVLTF
TRBD1 TRBJ1-5 TRBV30 few TGTGCCTGGGGGACAGGGATCAATCAGCCCCAGCATTTT CAWGTGINQPQHF
NA TRBJ1-4 TRBV5-4 NA TGTGCCAGCAGCCAAGGGGACAAATTTAATGAAAAACTGTTTTTT CASSQGDKFNEKLFF
TRBD2 TRBJ2-1 TRBV7-3 NA TGTGCCAGCGGCCTAGCGGGGTCTAACAATGAGCAGTTCTTC CASGLAGSNNEQFF
TRBD1 TRBJ1-2 TRBV29-1 few TGCAGCGTTGTGGTCGACAGGGGGCGGGTTGGCTACACCTTC CSVVVDRGRVGYTF
NA TRBJ1-1 TRBV19 NA TGTGCCAGTAGTCGGGGGGTGAGGAACACTGAAGCTTTCTTT CASSRGVRNTEAFF
NA TRBJ2-2 TRBV1 NA TGCACCAGCAGCCCTCGCTCAATAGGGCTAGCGATACTCACCGGGGAGCTGTTTTTT CTSSPRSIGLAILTGELFF
NA TRBJ1-2 TRBV7-9 NA TGTGCCAGCAGCTTAGCGGGGCAGCCCTATGGCTACACCTTC CASSLAGQPYGYTF
NA TRBJ2-4 TRBV10-3 NA TGTGCCATCAGTGATGGACTAGCCAAAAACATTCAGTACTTC CAISDGLAKNIQYF
TRBD2 TRBJ2-5 TRBV7-8 NA TGTGCCAGCAGCCAGGGGTGGGCTAGCGGGAGGGAGCAAGAGACCCAGTACTTC CASSQGWASGREQETQYF
TRBD2 TRBJ2-1 TRBV2 NA TGTGCCAGCAGTGTGGGGACTAGCGGGAACAATGAGCAGTTCTTC CASSVGTSGNNEQFF
TRBD1 TRBJ2-5 TRBV5-1 NA TGCGCCAGCAGCAACGGACGTGGGACAGGCGTGGGCCAAGAGACCCAGTACTTC CASSNGRGTGVGQETQYF